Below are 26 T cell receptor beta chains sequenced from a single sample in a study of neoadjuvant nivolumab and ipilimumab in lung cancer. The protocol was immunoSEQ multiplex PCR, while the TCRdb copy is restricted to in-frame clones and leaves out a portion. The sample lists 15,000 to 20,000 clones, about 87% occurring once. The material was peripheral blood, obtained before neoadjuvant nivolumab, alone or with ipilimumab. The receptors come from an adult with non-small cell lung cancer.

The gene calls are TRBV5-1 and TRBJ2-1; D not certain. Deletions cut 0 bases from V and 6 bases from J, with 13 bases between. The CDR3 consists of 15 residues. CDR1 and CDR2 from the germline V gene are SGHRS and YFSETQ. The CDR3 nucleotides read TGCGCCAGCAGCTTGGGTTGGGGTAGCAGCAATGAGCAGTTCTTC. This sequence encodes CASSLGWGSSNEQFF.

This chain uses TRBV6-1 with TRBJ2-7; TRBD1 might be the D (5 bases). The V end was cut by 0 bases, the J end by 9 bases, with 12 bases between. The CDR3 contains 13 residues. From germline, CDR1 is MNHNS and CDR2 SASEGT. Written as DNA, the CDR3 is TGTGCCAGCAGTGAAGCGTACGGCCAGGGGCAGTACTTC. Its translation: CASSEAYGQGQYF.

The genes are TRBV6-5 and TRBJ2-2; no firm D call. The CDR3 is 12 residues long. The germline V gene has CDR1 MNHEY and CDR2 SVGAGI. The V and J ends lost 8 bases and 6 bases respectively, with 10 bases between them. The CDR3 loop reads CASQRTAGELFF. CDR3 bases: TGTGCCAGCCAAAGAACCGCCGGGGAGCTGTTTTTT.

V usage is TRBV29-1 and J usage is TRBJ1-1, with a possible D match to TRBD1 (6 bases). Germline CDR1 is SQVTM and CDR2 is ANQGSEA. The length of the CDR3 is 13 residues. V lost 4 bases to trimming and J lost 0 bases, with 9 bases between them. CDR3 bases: TGCAGCGTTGCTGGACAGATGAACACTGAAGCTTTCTTT. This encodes CSVAGQMNTEAFF. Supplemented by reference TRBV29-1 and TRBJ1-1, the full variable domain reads SAVISQKPSRDICQRGTSLTIQCQVDSQVTMMFWYRQQPGQSLTLIATANQGSEATYESGFVIDKFPISRPNLTFSTLTVSNMSPEDSSIYLCSVAGQMNTEAFFGQGTRLTVV.

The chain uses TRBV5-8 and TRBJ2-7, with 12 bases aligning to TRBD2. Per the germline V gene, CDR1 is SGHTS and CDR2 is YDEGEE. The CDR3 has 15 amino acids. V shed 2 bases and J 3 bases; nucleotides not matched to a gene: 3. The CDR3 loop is CASSLSTSGGYEQYF. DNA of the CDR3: TGTGCCAGCAGCTTATCGACTAGCGGGGGCTACGAGCAGTACTTC.

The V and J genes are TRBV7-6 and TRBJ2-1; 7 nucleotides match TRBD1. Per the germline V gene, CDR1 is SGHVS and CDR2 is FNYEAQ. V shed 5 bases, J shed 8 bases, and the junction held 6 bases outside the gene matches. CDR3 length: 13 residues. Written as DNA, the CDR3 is TGTGCCAGCAGCCCCCAACAGGGGTATGAGCAGTTCTTC. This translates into CASSPQQGYEQFF.

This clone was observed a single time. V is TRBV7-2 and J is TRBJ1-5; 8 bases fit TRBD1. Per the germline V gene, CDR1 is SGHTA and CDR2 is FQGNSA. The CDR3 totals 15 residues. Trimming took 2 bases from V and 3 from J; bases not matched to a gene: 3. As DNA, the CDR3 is TGTGCCAGCAGCTTAAGGACAGGGAACAATCAGCCCCAGCATTTT. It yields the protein CASSLRTGNNQPQHF. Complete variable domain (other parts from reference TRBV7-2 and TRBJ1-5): GAGVSQSPSNKVTEKGKDVELRCDPISGHTALYWYRQSLGQGLEFLIYFQGNSAPDKSGLPSDRFSAERTGGSVSTLTIQRTQQEDSAVYLCASSLRTGNNQPQHFGDGTRLSIL.

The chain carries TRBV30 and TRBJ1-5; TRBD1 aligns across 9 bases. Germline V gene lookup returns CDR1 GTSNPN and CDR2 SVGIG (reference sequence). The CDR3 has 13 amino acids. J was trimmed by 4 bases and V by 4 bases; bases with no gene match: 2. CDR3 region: CAWTGQGNQPQHF. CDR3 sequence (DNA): TGTGCCTGGACCGGACAGGGGAATCAGCCCCAGCATTTT.

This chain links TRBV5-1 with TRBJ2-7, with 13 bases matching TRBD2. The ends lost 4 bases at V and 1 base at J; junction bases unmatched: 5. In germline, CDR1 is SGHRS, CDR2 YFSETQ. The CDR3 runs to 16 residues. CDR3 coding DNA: TGCGCCAGCAGCACCGGACTAGCGGGAGTTTCCTACGAGCAGTACTTC. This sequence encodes CASSTGLAGVSYEQYF.

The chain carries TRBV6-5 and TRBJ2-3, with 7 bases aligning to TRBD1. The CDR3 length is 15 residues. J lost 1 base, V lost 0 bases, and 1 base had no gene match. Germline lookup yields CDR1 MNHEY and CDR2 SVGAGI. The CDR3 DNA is TGTGCCAGCAGTTACTCGAGGGGGCGCACAGATACGCAGTATTTT. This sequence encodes CASSYSRGRTDTQYF.

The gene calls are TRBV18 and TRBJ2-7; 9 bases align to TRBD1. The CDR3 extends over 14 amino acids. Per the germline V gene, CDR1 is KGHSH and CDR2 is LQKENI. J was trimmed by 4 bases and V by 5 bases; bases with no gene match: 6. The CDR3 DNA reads TGTGCCAGCTCAACAGGGGGCACCTCGTACGAGCAGTACTTC. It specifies CASSTGGTSYEQYF. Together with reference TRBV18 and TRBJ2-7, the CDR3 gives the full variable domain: NAGVMQNPRHLVRRRGQEARLRCSPMKGHSHVYWYRQLPEEGLKFMVYLQKENIIDESGMPKERFSAEFPKEGPSILRIQQVVRGDSAAYFCASSTGGTSYEQYFGPGTRLTVT.

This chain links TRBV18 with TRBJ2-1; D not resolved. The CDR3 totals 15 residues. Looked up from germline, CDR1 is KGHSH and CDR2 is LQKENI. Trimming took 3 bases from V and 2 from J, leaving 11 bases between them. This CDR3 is CASSPSGPAYNEQFF. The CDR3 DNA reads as TGTGCCAGCTCACCCTCGGGTCCAGCCTACAATGAGCAGTTCTTC.

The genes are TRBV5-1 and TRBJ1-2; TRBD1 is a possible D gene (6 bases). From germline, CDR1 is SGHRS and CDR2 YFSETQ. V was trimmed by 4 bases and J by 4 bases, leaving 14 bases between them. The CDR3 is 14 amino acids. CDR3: CASSGGRGGYGYTF. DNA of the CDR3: TGCGCCAGCAGCGGTGGTAGAGGGGGCTATGGCTACACCTTC.

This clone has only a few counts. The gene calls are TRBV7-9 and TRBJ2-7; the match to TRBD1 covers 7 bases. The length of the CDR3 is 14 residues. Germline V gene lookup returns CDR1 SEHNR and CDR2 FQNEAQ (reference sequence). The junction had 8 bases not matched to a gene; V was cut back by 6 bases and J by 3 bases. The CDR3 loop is CASSHWAGGYEQYF. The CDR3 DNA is TGTGCCAGCAGTCACTGGGCAGGGGGCTACGAGCAGTACTTC.

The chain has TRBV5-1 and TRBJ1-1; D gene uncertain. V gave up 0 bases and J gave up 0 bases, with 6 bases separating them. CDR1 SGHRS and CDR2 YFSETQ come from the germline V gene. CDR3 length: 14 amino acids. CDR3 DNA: TGCGCCAGCAGCTTGGTATTGATGAACACTGAAGCTTTCTTT. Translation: CASSLVLMNTEAFF.

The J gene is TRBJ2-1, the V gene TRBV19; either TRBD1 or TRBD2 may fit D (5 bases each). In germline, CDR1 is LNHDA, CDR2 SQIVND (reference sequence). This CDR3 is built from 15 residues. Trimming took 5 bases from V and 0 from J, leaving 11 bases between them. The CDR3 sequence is CASSWGRSSYNEQFF. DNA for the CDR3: TGTGCCAGTAGTTGGGGACGAAGCTCCTACAATGAGCAGTTCTTC.

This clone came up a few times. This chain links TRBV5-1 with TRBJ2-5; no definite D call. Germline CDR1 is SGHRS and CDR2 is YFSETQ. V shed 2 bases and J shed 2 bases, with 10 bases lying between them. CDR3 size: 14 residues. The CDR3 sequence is CASSFRAVQETQYF. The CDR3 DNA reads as TGCGCCAGCAGCTTTAGGGCGGTGCAAGAGACCCAGTACTTC.

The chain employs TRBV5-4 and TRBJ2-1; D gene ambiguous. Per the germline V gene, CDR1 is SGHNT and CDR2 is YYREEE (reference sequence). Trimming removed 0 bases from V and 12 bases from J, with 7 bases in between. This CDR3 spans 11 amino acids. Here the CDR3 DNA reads TGTGCCAGCAGCTTGGGACAAGGGCAGTTCTTC. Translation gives CASSLGQGQFF. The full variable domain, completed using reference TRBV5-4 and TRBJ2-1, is ETGVTQSPTHLIKTRGQQVTLRCSSQSGHNTVSWYQQALGQGPQFIFQYYREEENGRGNFPPRFSGLQFPNYSSELNVNALELDDSALYLCASSLGQGQFFGPGTRLTVL.

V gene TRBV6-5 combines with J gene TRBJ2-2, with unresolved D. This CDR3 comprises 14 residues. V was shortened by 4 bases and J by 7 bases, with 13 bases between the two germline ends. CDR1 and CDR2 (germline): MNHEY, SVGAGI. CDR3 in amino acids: CASSLSHLSGELFF. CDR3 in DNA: TGTGCCAGCAGTTTGAGCCACCTGAGCGGGGAGCTGTTTTTT.

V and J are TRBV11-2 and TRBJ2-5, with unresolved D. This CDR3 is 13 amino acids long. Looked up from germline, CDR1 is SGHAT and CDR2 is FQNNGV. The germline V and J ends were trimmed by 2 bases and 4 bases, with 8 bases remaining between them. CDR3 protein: CASSLSIRETQYF. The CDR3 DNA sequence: TGTGCCAGCAGCTTATCCATAAGAGAGACCCAGTACTTC.

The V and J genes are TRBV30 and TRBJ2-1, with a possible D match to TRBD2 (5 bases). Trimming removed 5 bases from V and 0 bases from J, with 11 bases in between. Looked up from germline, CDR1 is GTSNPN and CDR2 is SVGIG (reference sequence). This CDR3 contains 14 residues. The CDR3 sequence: CAWEEASSYNEQFF. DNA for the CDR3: TGTGCCTGGGAGGAGGCGAGCTCCTACAATGAGCAGTTCTTC.

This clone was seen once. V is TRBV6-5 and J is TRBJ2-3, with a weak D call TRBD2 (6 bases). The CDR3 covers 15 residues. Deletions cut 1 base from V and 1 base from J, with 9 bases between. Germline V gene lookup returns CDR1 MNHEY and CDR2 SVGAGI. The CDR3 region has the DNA TGTGCCAGCAGTTACTTGGGACTCGGCACAGATACGCAGTATTTT. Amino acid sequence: CASSYLGLGTDTQYF.

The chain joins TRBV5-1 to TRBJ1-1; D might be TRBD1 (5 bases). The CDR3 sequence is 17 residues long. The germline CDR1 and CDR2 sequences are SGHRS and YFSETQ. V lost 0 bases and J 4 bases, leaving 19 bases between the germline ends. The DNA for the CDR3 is TGCGCCAGCAGCTTGGAAACAGGTGGGGGAATTGGCACTGAAGCTTTCTTT. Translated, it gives CASSLETGGGIGTEAFF.

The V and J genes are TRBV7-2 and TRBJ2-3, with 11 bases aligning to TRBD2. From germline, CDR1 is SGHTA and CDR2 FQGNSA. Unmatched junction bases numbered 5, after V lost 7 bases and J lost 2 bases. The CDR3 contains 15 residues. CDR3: CASKTSGGYTDTQYF. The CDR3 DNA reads TGTGCCAGCAAAACTAGCGGGGGTTACACAGATACGCAGTATTTT.

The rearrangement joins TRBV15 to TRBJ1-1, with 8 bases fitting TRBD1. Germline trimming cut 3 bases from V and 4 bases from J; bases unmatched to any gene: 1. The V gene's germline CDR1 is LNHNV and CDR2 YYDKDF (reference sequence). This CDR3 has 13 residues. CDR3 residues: CATSRGTGTEAFF. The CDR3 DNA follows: TGTGCCACCAGCAGGGGGACAGGCACTGAAGCTTTCTTT.

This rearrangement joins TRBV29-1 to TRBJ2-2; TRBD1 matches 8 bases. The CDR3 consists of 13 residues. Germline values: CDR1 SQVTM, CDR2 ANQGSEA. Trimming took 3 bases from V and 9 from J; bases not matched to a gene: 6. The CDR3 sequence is CSVDSSGGRELFF. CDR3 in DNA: TGCAGCGTTGATTCGTCAGGGGGCCGGGAGCTGTTTTTT.